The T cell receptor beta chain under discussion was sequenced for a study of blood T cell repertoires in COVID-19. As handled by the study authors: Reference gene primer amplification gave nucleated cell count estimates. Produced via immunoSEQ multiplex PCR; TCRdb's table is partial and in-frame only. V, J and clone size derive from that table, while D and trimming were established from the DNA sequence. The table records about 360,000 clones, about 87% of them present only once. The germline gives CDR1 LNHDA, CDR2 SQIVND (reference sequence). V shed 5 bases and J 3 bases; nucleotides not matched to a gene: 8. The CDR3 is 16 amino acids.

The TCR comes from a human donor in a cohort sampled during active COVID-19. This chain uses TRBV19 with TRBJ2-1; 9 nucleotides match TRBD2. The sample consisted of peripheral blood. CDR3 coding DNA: TGTGCCAGTAGTCACCGCCCTAGCGGGATCTACAATGAGCAGTTCTTC. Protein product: CASSHRPSGIYNEQFF.